The rows below give T cell receptor beta chains drawn from one sample of a study of shared clonotypes between healthy human individuals. The data were produced by immunoSEQ multiplex PCR, yet TCRdb's version contains in-frame clones alone and is incomplete. The table has 2 million to 2.5 million clones, around 90% seen once; the top ten hold roughly 0.34%. Sequencing input: naive CD4+ T cells from PBMCs. All receptors come from a man aged 18 to 30 in good health. Some clones in this sample may be carry-over from other donors' samples. Both conserved end residues are part of each CDR3. A D gene is named only where the DNA matches it firmly. The listing skips clone size in some rows; elsewhere it reads once, few, many or a size class.

>.|.|TRBJ2-7|TRBV7-9
CASSLGVRQLYEQYF
TGTGCCAGCAGCTTAGGGGTTAGGCAACTTTACGAGCAGTACTTC
>.|.|TRBJ1-5|TRBV29-1
CSVEVGGSGNQPQHF
TGCAGCGTTGAGGTGGGAGGTTCTGGCAATCAGCCCCAGCATTTT
>.|.|TRBJ1-1|TRBV28
CASRQIARTEAFF
TGTGCCAGCAGACAGATCGCTCGAACTGAAGCTTTCTTT
>.|.|TRBJ2-1|TRBV19
CASSGRGTHQSYNEQFF
TGTGCCAGTAGCGGAAGAGGGACTCATCAATCCTACAATGAGCAGTTCTTC
>.|.|TRBJ1-2|TRBV9
CASSAVRWRAPNYGYTF
TGTGCCAGCAGCGCGGTTCGTTGGAGGGCCCCTAACTATGGCTACACCTTC
>.|once|TRBJ2-3|TRBV27
CASSLGYPGSVVDTQYF
TGTGCCAGCAGTTTAGGATATCCGGGATCTGTAGTAGATACGCAGTATTTT
>.|.|TRBJ1-2|TRBV28
CASRAGINYGYTF
TGTGCCAGCAGGGCCGGAATTAACTATGGCTACACCTTC
>TRBD2|.|TRBJ2-7|TRBV7-2
CASSVLSGPVSYEQYF
TGTGCCAGCAGCGTCCTTAGCGGGCCCGTTTCATACGAGCAGTACTTC
>.|.|TRBJ1-5|TRBV7-2
CATRGGAGEPQHF
TGTGCCACCCGAGGAGGGGCGGGGGAGCCCCAGCATTTT
>.|few|TRBJ1-5|TRBV10-3
CAISERVTINQPQHF
TGTGCCATCAGTGAGCGCGTTACAATAAATCAGCCCCAGCATTTT
>.|.|TRBJ1-4|TRBV6-5
CASSLSRYNEKLFF
TGTGCCAGCAGTTTATCGAGGTATAATGAAAAACTGTTTTTT
>.|.|TRBJ2-1|TRBV10-3
CATGIFDNEQFF
TGTGCCACAGGGATTTTCGACAATGAGCAGTTCTTC
>.|.|TRBJ1-1|TRBV19
CASSPTVNTEAFF
TGTGCCAGTAGTCCTACAGTGAACACTGAAGCTTTCTTT
>TRBD2|.|TRBJ2-1|TRBV4-3
CASSQGAGGGSVEQFF
TGCGCCAGCAGCCAGGGAGCGGGAGGAGGGTCGGTTGAGCAGTTCTTC
>.|.|TRBJ1-1|TRBV5-1
CASSLGVPNTEAFF
TGCGCCAGCAGCTTGGGGGTTCCGAACACTGAAGCTTTCTTT
>.|.|TRBJ2-7|TRBV6-1
CASSERSGKGEQYF
TGTGCCAGCAGTGAAAGGTCAGGAAAAGGCGAGCAGTACTTC
>.|.|TRBJ1-2|TRBV28
CASDRRIAPLGGRYGYTF
TGTGCCAGCGACCGCAGAATCGCCCCACTGGGGGGCCGCTATGGCTACACCTTC
>.|few|TRBJ1-5|TRBV11-1
CASSLALNQPQHF
TGTGCCAGCAGCTTAGCGCTCAATCAGCCCCAGCATTTT
>.|.|TRBJ2-1|TRBV7-3
CASSLGRRRGINEQFF
TGTGCCAGCAGCCTTGGGAGGAGGAGAGGTATAAATGAGCAGTTCTTC
>.|.|TRBJ2-3|TRBV7-2
CASRNPSVGYADTQYF
TGTGCCAGCAGGAATCCCTCCGTAGGATATGCAGATACGCAGTATTTT
>TRBD2|.|TRBJ2-2|TRBV14
CASSQVGGTTGELFF
TGTGCCAGCAGCCAAGTGGGGGGGACCACCGGGGAGCTGTTTTTT
>TRBD2|.|TRBJ2-7|TRBV28
CASSPTSGRVEQYF
TGTGCCAGCAGTCCCACTAGCGGGAGGGTGGAGCAGTACTTC
>.|.|TRBJ2-2|TRBV5-4
CASSSIDLPGELFF
TGTGCCAGCAGCTCTATCGATCTACCCGGGGAGCTGTTTTTT
>.|.|TRBJ1-2|TRBV28
CASAPRPGRGKGYTF
TGTGCCAGCGCCCCCCGGCCTGGGCGAGGAAAGGGCTACACCTTC
>.|once|TRBJ2-7|TRBV14
CASSQGLVGYEQYF
TGTGCCAGCAGCCAAGGACTAGTTGGGTACGAGCAGTACTTC
>.|.|TRBJ1-2|TRBV28
CATTQAGNYGYTF
TGTGCCACCACCCAGGCGGGTAACTATGGCTACACCTTC
>.|.|TRBJ2-7|TRBV27
CASSSLGPAYEQYF
TGTGCCAGCAGCTCTCTAGGGCCGGCCTACGAGCAGTACTTC
>.|.|TRBJ1-1|TRBV2
CASSEVQVRNTEAFF
TGTGCCAGCAGTGAGGTTCAGGTTCGGAACACTGAAGCTTTCTTT